This T cell receptor beta chain originates from a study of blood T cell repertoires in COVID-19. Across the study: COVID-19 samples from acute and convalescent phases originated in the United States, Italy and Spain.

Per the authors' pipeline: The authors estimated nucleated cell counts from reference gene primer amplification. Produced via immunoSEQ multiplex PCR; TCRdb's table is partial and in-frame only. The V and J calls and clone size are taken from that table; D and trimming were inferred from the DNA. The sample lists 200,000 to 300,000 clones, 70% to 90% occurring once. V lost 0 bases and J lost 6, with 14 bases in between. The germline V gene has CDR1 SGHDN and CDR2 FVKESK. This CDR3 has 15 residues. The sequence was obtained from a young man with active or convalescent COVID-19. The source material was peripheral blood. The chain has TRBV14 and TRBJ1-2, with D maybe TRBD1 (5 bases). CDR3 coding DNA: TGTGCCAGCAGCCAAGATGTGGGCAGGGCTCATGGCTACACCTTC. This gives the protein CASSQDVGRAHGYTF.